This T cell receptor (beta chain) was sequenced for a study of breast tumors, draining lymph nodes, adjacent tissues. Study findings and constraints: The data were judged consistent with most tumor T cells coming from lymph node and expanding in tumor. Compared with lymph nodes, tumors were less diverse; compared with nontumor tissue, more. Data only fit, rather than demonstrated, lymph node origin of most tumor T cells. Luminal-like breast cancer showed significantly greater tumor-nontumor repertoire similarity than basal-like breast cancer did.

CDR1 and CDR2 (germline): SQVTM, ANQGSEA. After removal of 1 base from V and 4 bases from J, the junction contained 8 bases not matched to a gene. This CDR3 is built from 15 residues. TCRdb independently ran MiXCR on the multiplex PCR reads; one entry per CDR3 protein. The sample holds some 130,000 distinct CDR3 sequences, less than 20% seen once. This clonotype was seen ten or more times. Its specificity is unknown. The lymph nodes were axillary draining lymph nodes from breast cancer patients. The specimen sequenced was axillary lymph node tissue. V usage is TRBV29-1 and J usage is TRBJ2-3; 7 nucleotides line up with TRBD2. This receptor was taken from a female donor with breast cancer. Some clones in this sample may be carry-over from other donors' samples. The CDR3 is CSVEGRGERADTQYF. The CDR3 region has the DNA TGCAGCGTTGAAGGCCGGGGGGAGCGGGCAGATACGCAGTATTTT.